The present T cell receptor beta chain was sequenced within a study of OX40 agonist ivuxolimab in advanced cancers. About the research overall: A male proportion of 82.7% was recorded, with mean age approximately 60 years and range about 20 to 85.

Profiling relied on immunoSEQ multiplex PCR, and the TCRdb table lists in-frame clones only, not all of them. The repertoire consists of 75,000 to 90,000 clones, with approximately 92% occurring once and the leading ten covering about 0.6%. Remarks on this clone: As yet, its antigen is unknown.

Findings of the study overall: Circulating CD4+ and CD8+ T cells showed clonal expansion by week 6 at 0.1 to 3.0 mg/kg. Partial responders at 0.1-3.0 mg/kg had among the lowest clonal expansion. Fewer expanded clones were found on average in CD4+ than in CD8+ T cells.

The receptor comes from an adult with an advanced solid tumor such as melanoma, head and neck, liver or kidney cancer. Here the sequenced sample was CD4+ or CD8+ T cells sorted from blood, taken in a trial of the OX40 agonist ivuxolimab.

CDR3 in DNA: TGCAACCCCAGGGGTGCGGAGAATCAGCCCCAGCATTTT. Protein product: CNPRGAENQPQHF. This chain uses TRBV29-1 with TRBJ1-5; D is perhaps TRBD1 (6 bases). CDR1 is SQVTM, CDR2 ANQGSEA, per germline. The CDR3 runs to 13 residues. The full variable domain, with the rest looked up from reference TRBV29-1 and TRBJ1-5, is SAVISQKPSRDICQRGTSLTIQCQVDSQVTMMFWYRQQPGQSLTLIATANQGSEATYESGFVIDKFPISRPNLTFSTLTVSNMSPEDSSIYLCNPRGAENQPQHFGDGTRLSIL.